This TCR beta chain originates from a study of neurological immune-mediated disorders. In TCRdb, the 5' RACE reads were re-called with MiXCR into one record per CDR3 protein. The data hold some 38,000 distinct CDR3 sequences, with 11% observed a single time. This clonotype occurred many times. Trimming stripped 6 bases from V and 4 bases from J, with 19 bases between. This CDR3 has 15 amino acids. Time point denoted: technical triplicate 1. This chain links TRBV12-3 or TRBV12-4 with TRBJ2-7, with D possibly being TRBD2 (6 bases). This clonotype was obtained from a man in his sixties with HTLV-1-associated myelopathy (HAM/TSP). Sequenced material: PBMCs. The CDR3 region is CASSPGTRLGYEQYF. Here the CDR3 DNA reads TGTGCCAGCAGCCCCGGGACTCGGCTGGGGTACGAGCAGTACTTC.